This TCR beta chain was recorded in a study of T cell responses to AZD1222 COVID-19 vaccine (dated by TCRdb to the early 2020s). A note on the overall study: Because spike-specific TCR depth and breadth did not differ between the two schedules, AZD1222 recipients who got a second dose at roughly 4 weeks were pooled with those who got a second dose at roughly 12 weeks. Trial participants were enrolled into age subgroups of 18-55, 56-69 and 70-plus years, which contained approximately 150, 28 and 58 TCR-sequenced participants, respectively. A total of 230 to 250 trial participants underwent TCR sequencing, of whom around 200 received two doses of AZD1222 and about 25 received two doses of the MenACWY control vaccine.

The CDR3 regions of human TCRbeta chains were analyzed by immunosequencing. As for how the authors treated the data: Repertoire TCRs were checked for matches against a reference library of SARS-CoV-2-specific TCRs that had been generated using the MIRA antigen-specificity platform. Breadth meant the fraction of unique TCRs that were SARS-CoV-2-associated, whereas depth meant the fraction of total T cells that were SARS-CoV-2-associated. Each spike-specific TCR was assigned to its reactive spike region and to a CD4 or CD8 class using the MIRA data. Log10-transformed breadth and depth values were compared by one-way ANOVA with Sidak's multiple comparisons tests. TCRdb carries this immuneACCESS record with in-frame sequences only. Its versions omit some clonotypes, under half of them owing to an unresolved V gene in the studies checked, with the rest unexplained. The DNA was the basis for D and trimming; V, J and clone size are from that table. This sample comprises more than 140,000 clones, approximately 88% of them detected only once. The top ten constitute approximately 2.3% of the sample.

Worth noting for this clone: The clone's antigen remains unknown. Base qualities are not at hand, and no much larger clone is one base apart.

What the research found in general, with its limitations: Conclusions about previously exposed vaccinees are limited, since just six or seven AZD1222 recipients were seropositive for SARS-CoV-2 at baseline. Reportedly, close to half of the unique spike-specific TCRs recognized epitopes lying outside the regions that are mutated in the B.1.351 and B.1.1.7 variants. After two AZD1222 doses, spike-specific TCR breadth and depth were significantly higher than at day 0 and than in MenACWY recipients. The whole spike protein was spanned by vaccine-associated CD4 TCRs, and dominant responses were seen in regions 160-218 and 743-854. The 56-69-year group was small, and its depth increase did not reach significance, likely because of low power. Because no day 14 peak-response samples were available, the repertoires could be characterized only after the peak T cell response. Most participants were white British and females outnumbered males, and the authors suggested that clonal diversity may have been underestimated.

The time point label of this sample denotes: baseline before first vaccination. The vaccinee samples were drawn from two UK trials, COV001 and COV002, one of which was a single-blind randomized controlled phase 2/3 trial testing AZD1222 (ChAdOx1 nCoV-19) in healthy adults. Trial participant PBMC samples were collected at day 0 and day 28 after the second dose for TCRbeta chain sequencing. V and J are trimmed by 6 bases and 6 bases, and the gene matches miss 3 bases of the junction. Taken from the germline V gene, the CDR1 and CDR2 loops are MNHEY and SVGAGI. From the cysteine through the phenylalanine, the CDR3 covers 14 amino acids. Of the read, only the CDR3 DNA is kept; its 42 bases are in frame from base 1.

The rearranged chain carries TRBV6-5 and TRBJ1-6; 9 bases in the junction line up with TRBD1. The source of this sequence is an adult in good health. Sequences were derived from peripheral blood, sampled on day 0 of AZD1222 vaccination. The CDR3 corresponds to CASRQGAGNSPLHF. The DNA is as follows: TGTGCCAGCAGACAGGGGGCGGGTAATTCACCCCTCCACTTT.